This T cell receptor (beta chain) originates from a study of blood T cell repertoires in COVID-19. The wider study: Sites across the United States, Italy and Spain contributed samples from acute and convalescent COVID-19. PBMCs, B-cell-depleted T cells, or T cells provided the cDNA or gDNA that made up the material.

The ends lost 1 base at V and 2 bases at J; junction bases unmatched: 10. Germline lookup yields CDR1 SGHVS and CDR2 FNYEAQ. CDR3 length equals 17 residues. In the original processing: The assay estimated nucleated cells by amplifying reference gene primers. Assay: immunoSEQ multiplex PCR; the TCRdb copy retains only in-frame clones and omits some. V and J calls plus clone size are reproduced from that table; the DNA served to infer D and trimming. The sample yields around 200,000 clones, around 82% seen once. Input material: peripheral blood. The TCR comes from a man between 35 and 55 years old with active or convalescent COVID-19. The chain employs TRBV7-6 and TRBJ2-5; 7 nucleotides align to TRBD1. CDR3 coding DNA: TGTGCCAGCAGCTTAGTCCCGACAGGGTTGGGACAAGAGACCCAGTACTTC. It translates to CASSLVPTGLGQETQYF. The full variable domain, in which reference TRBV7-6 and TRBJ2-5 provide the parts outside the CDR3, is GAGVSQSPRYKVTKRGQDVALRCDPISGHVSLYWYRQALGQGPEFLTYFNYEAQQDKSGLPNDRFSAERPEGSISTLTIQRTEQRDSAMYRCASSLVPTGLGQETQYFGPGTRLLVL.